Presented here are 30 T cell receptor beta chains from one specimen sequenced in a study of siplizumab effects on memory and regulatory T cells (dated by TCRdb to between 2018 and 2021). Preparation of the library involved the immunoSEQ multiplex PCR assay. Entries here come from immuneACCESS through TCRdb and include only in-frame sequences with V and J called. Some clones fail to appear in such tables; in the studies checked, an unresolved V gene covers under half of the shortfall, and the cause of the remainder is unknown. This sample is represented by over 100,000 clones; nearly 95% of them were singletons. The biggest ten clones account for approximately 0.58% of the sample. Specimen: Tregs sorted from blood. The receptors stem from a human donor in good health.

This chain joins TRBV10-2 and TRBJ1-4; weak D call: TRBD1 (5 bases). Trimming left V 8 bases short and J 6 bases short, with 13 bases between. The CDR3 has 13 residues. Germline CDR1 is WSHSY and CDR2 is SAAADI. CDR3 sequence: CASGPGGYEKLFF. Written as DNA, the CDR3 is TGCGCCAGCGGACCTGGGGGGTATGAAAAACTGTTTTTT.

This clone occurred once. The chain recombines TRBV9 with TRBJ2-1; D is undetermined. The CDR3 covers 12 residues. The germline V gene has CDR1 SGDLS and CDR2 YYNGEE. The ends were cut back, 0 bases at V and 8 bases at J, with 6 bases in the middle. Here the CDR3 reads CASSVGLHEQFF. The CDR3 coding sequence is TGTGCCAGCAGCGTAGGACTCCATGAGCAGTTCTTC.

The rearrangement joins TRBV11-3 to TRBJ1-2; tentatively, D is TRBD1 (5 bases). The germline V gene has CDR1 SGHNT and CDR2 YENEEA. Trimming left V 7 bases short and J 4 bases short, with 10 bases between. The CDR3 totals 12 residues. The CDR3 DNA is TGTGCCAGCACAGGGTTGGGCTATGGCTACACCTTC. It encodes CASTGLGYGYTF.

The CDR3 spells CASSFGGLSYEQYF. The CDR3 DNA reads TGTGCCAGCAGTTTTGGGGGACTTTCCTACGAGCAGTACTTC. The V and J genes are TRBV28 and TRBJ2-7; the D gene is possibly TRBD2 (6 bases). This CDR3 contains 14 residues. Deletions cut 3 bases from V and 1 base from J, with 10 bases between. CDR1 is MDHEN, CDR2 SYDVKM, per germline.

This chain uses TRBV27 with TRBJ1-1, with D possibly being TRBD1 (5 bases). CDR3 length: 14 residues. With 3 bases removed from V and 4 bases from J, the gap between germline ends came to 12 bases. Germline values: CDR1 MNHEY, CDR2 SMNVEV (reference sequence). CDR3 sequence reads: CASSFGPGGTEAFF. The CDR3 DNA sequence: TGTGCCAGCAGTTTCGGGCCCGGGGGCACTGAAGCTTTCTTT.

This chain joins TRBV6-6 and TRBJ1-2; D uncertain. The germline gives CDR1 MNHNY, CDR2 SVGAGI (reference sequence). The ends were cut back, 6 bases at V and 7 bases at J, with 12 bases in the middle. This CDR3 region has 12 residues. CDR3 nucleotide sequence: TGTGCCAGCAGGCGACCTGGGTTTGGCTACACCTTC. Protein sequence: CASRRPGFGYTF.

V and J are TRBV9 and TRBJ1-1, with unresolved D. Germline loops: CDR1 SGDLS, CDR2 YYNGEE. This CDR3 has 14 residues. Trimming shortened V by 3 bases and J by 1 base, and 10 bases separated the two germline ends. CDR3 sequence: CASSAPGRNTEAFF. CDR3 DNA sequence: TGTGCCAGCAGCGCCCCCGGGAGGAACACTGAAGCTTTCTTT.

This clone has only a few counts. The rearrangement joins TRBV6-7 to TRBJ1-5; the match to TRBD1 covers 7 bases. TRBV6-7 carries the ORF label, with uncertain function. The CDR3 runs to 15 residues. The junction had 6 bases not matched to a gene; V was cut back by 2 bases and J by 5 bases. The CDR3 region is CASSYGFQGDQPQHF. DNA of the CDR3: TGTGCCAGCAGTTACGGTTTCCAGGGGGATCAGCCCCAGCATTTT.

The chain joins TRBV7-2 to TRBJ1-1; D gene uncertain. With 1 base removed from V and 0 bases from J, the gap between germline ends came to 12 bases. Germline assignment: CDR1 SGHTA and CDR2 FQGNSA. The CDR3 contains 16 residues. CDR3 in DNA: TGTGCCAGCAGCTTAGGGTTCAGAGCCCTGAACACTGAAGCTTTCTTT. The encoded protein is CASSLGFRALNTEAFF. The whole variable domain, filled in from reference TRBV7-2 and TRBJ1-1, reads GAGVSQSPSNKVTEKGKDVELRCDPISGHTALYWYRQSLGQGLEFLIYFQGNSAPDKSGLPSDRFSAERTGGSVSTLTIQRTQQEDSAVYLCASSLGFRALNTEAFFGQGTRLTVV.

V gene TRBV7-9 combines with J gene TRBJ1-6; D not resolved. V was pared by 5 bases and J by 7 bases, with 18 bases between. In germline, CDR1 is SEHNR, CDR2 FQNEAQ (reference sequence). The CDR3 loop spans 16 amino acids. CDR3 nucleotide sequence: TGTGCCAGCAGCCCCATGGGTTGGGGTCAAAATTCACCCCTCCACTTT. It codes for CASSPMGWGQNSPLHF.

The chain uses TRBV5-6 and TRBJ2-5; D uncertain. The V gene lost 0 bases and the J gene lost 5 bases, with 14 bases spanning the gap. Germline lookup yields CDR1 SGHDT and CDR2 YYEEEE. This CDR3 has 15 residues. The chain's CDR3 is CASSLDVQLGETQYF. The CDR3 nucleotides are TGTGCCAGCAGCTTGGACGTGCAGTTGGGGGAGACCCAGTACTTC.

This chain uses TRBV2 with TRBJ1-2; the match to TRBD1 covers 12 bases. CDR3 length: 16 residues. V lost 6 bases and J lost 5; bases outside the gene matches: 10. The germline V gene has CDR1 SNHLY and CDR2 FYNNEI. CDR3 DNA: TGTGCCAGCAGACTTGGGGGGACAGGGGGCAATTATGGCTACACCTTC. Encoded protein: CASRLGGTGGNYGYTF.

The chain recombines TRBV30 with TRBJ1-5; no reliable D call. V was clipped by 3 bases and J by 3 bases, with 9 bases between them. The CDR3 has 13 residues. The germline gives CDR1 GTSNPN, CDR2 SVGIG (reference sequence). For the CDR3, the DNA is TGTGCCTGGAGCGGGGTTGCCAATCAGCCCCAGCATTTT. It specifies CAWSGVANQPQHF.

The rearrangement joins TRBV11-2 to TRBJ2-1; the match to TRBD2 covers 8 bases. The germline CDR1 and CDR2 sequences are SGHAT and FQNNGV. The CDR3 is 14 amino acids. V shed 3 bases, J shed 7 bases, and the junction held 5 bases outside the gene matches. The CDR3 region is CASSFATSGNEQFF. CDR3 nucleotides: TGTGCCAGCAGCTTTGCTACTAGCGGTAATGAGCAGTTCTTC.

The rearrangement uses TRBV19 and TRBJ1-1, with D possibly matching TRBD1 (5 bases). The CDR3 is 13 residues long. Germline V gene data show CDR1 as LNHDA and CDR2 as SQIVND (reference sequence). Trimming removed 3 bases at V and 10 bases at J, with 15 bases between. In nucleotides, the CDR3 is TGTGCCAGTAGTATTGCTCCAGGGCTAGGAGCTTTCTTT. Residues: CASSIAPGLGAFF.

This rearrangement joins TRBV9 to TRBJ2-3; 10 bases fit TRBD2. The CDR3 covers 13 residues. Germline trimming cut 7 bases from V and 8 bases from J; bases unmatched to any gene: 7. Germline assignment: CDR1 SGDLS and CDR2 YYNGEE. CDR3 in DNA: TGTGCCAGCGGAGGACTAGCGGTGGGTACGCAGTATTTT. Its translation is CASGGLAVGTQYF.

The gene calls are TRBV18 and TRBJ1-1; a weak D match, TRBD1 (5 bases). Between the trimmed V and J ends, which lost 3 bases and 7 bases, there was a span of 9 bases. In germline, CDR1 is KGHSH, CDR2 LQKENI. This CDR3 contains 12 residues. The CDR3 reads CASSPGRGEAFF. CDR3 nucleotides: TGTGCCAGCTCACCCGGGAGGGGTGAAGCTTTCTTT. The full variable domain, with the rest looked up from reference TRBV18 and TRBJ1-1, is NAGVMQNPRHLVRRRGQEARLRCSPMKGHSHVYWYRQLPEEGLKFMVYLQKENIIDESGMPKERFSAEFPKEGPSILRIQQVVRGDSAAYFCASSPGRGEAFFGQGTRLTVV.

As concerns this clone: This same CDR3 is encoded by further DNA sequences in the sample. This sequence joins TRBV9 and TRBJ1-2; D unclear. V lost 0 bases and J 4 bases, leaving 1 base between the germline ends. From germline, CDR1 is SGDLS and CDR2 YYNGEE. The CDR3 is 11 residues long. The CDR3 reads CASSVGYGYTF. The CDR3 nucleotides are TGTGCCAGCAGCGTAGGCTATGGCTACACCTTC. The full variable domain, in which reference TRBV9 and TRBJ1-2 provide the parts outside the CDR3, is DSGVTQTPKHLITATGQRVTLRCSPRSGDLSVYWYQQSLDQGLQFLIQYYNGEERAKGNILERFSAQQFPDLHSELNLSSLELGDSALYFCASSVGYGYTFGSGTRLTVV.

This chain joins TRBV5-4 and TRBJ1-1; tentative D call: TRBD1 (6 bases). Between the trimmed V and J ends, which lost 5 bases and 4 bases, there was a span of 21 bases. This CDR3 contains 16 residues. Germline V lookup: CDR1 SGHNT, CDR2 YYREEE (reference sequence). The CDR3 region has the DNA TGTGCCAGCAGTCGCAGGGGTGAAGGACTAGGCACTGAAGCTTTCTTT. Translated, it gives CASSRRGEGLGTEAFF.

V gene TRBV9 combines with J gene TRBJ2-3; D not resolved. This CDR3 region has 13 residues. Trimming took off 4 bases at V and 0 bases at J, with 6 bases between the two ends. The V gene's germline CDR1 is SGDLS and CDR2 YYNGEE. The CDR3 DNA sequence: TGTGCCAGCAGCCACCAGAGCACAGATACGCAGTATTTT. This gives the protein CASSHQSTDTQYF.

The chain carries TRBV19 and TRBJ1-5, with a possible D match to TRBD1 (6 bases). The germline V gene encodes CDR1 LNHDA and CDR2 SQIVND (reference sequence). The CDR3 covers 15 residues. The V gene lost 9 bases and the J gene lost 9 bases, with 24 bases spanning the gap. This CDR3 reads CASSQGGRFIRPQHF. The CDR3 DNA is TGTGCCAGCTCCCAAGGGGGACGATTTATCCGGCCCCAGCATTTT.

On this clone: Because the CDR3 is missing its conserved closing phenylalanine or tryptophan, this is likely a read error. The limits of the CDR3 on the DNA are not certain, so only TCRdb's listed CDR3 is given. This CDR3 is CASSINLTNRKTYGY. This chain connects TRBV19 to TRBJ1-2; the table assigns TRBD1, which was not confirmed against the DNA. The germline gives CDR1 LNHDA, CDR2 SQIVND (reference sequence). The CDR3 adds up to 15 amino acids, both ends counted.

This clone appeared a few times. The chain uses TRBV18 and TRBJ1-2; no clear D. CDR3 size: 11 residues. Germline loops: CDR1 KGHSH, CDR2 LQKENI. Trimming removed 2 bases at V and 8 bases at J, with 6 bases between. The CDR3 coding sequence is TGTGCCAGCTCACCAACTGGAGGCTACACCTTC. Its translation is CASSPTGGYTF. Based on the CDR3 plus reference TRBV18 and TRBJ1-2, the full variable domain is NAGVMQNPRHLVRRRGQEARLRCSPMKGHSHVYWYRQLPEEGLKFMVYLQKENIIDESGMPKERFSAEFPKEGPSILRIQQVVRGDSAAYFCASSPTGGYTFGSGTRLTVV.

Details on this clone: At one boundary the junction diverges from the germline segment, which might be a read error. The CDR3, as DNA: TGTGCCAGCAGTTTAGGGCAGACCCAGTACTTC. It encodes CASSLGQTQYF. The chain has TRBV7-2 and TRBJ2-5; no clear D gene. Per germline, CDR1 SGHTA and CDR2 FQGNSA. The CDR3 runs 11 residues.

V usage is TRBV21-1 and J usage is TRBJ1-1; the table names TRBD1, a call not compared with the DNA. TRBV21-1 is flagged as a pseudogene. The CDR3 has 16 amino acids. The CDR3 loop reads CASSSVIQGAHTEAFF. The CDR3 DNA follows: TGTGCCAGCAGCAGCGTCATACAGGGGGCGCACACTGAAGCTTTCTTT.

The J gene is TRBJ1-2, the V gene TRBV29-1, with D maybe TRBD1 (5 bases). V was clipped by 3 bases and J by 3 bases, with 8 bases between them. Germline V lookup: CDR1 SQVTM, CDR2 ANQGSEA. The CDR3 runs 12 residues. CDR3 in DNA: TGCAGCGTTGAGGGAGGGGACTATGGCTACACCTTC. Encoded protein: CSVEGGDYGYTF. The variable domain in full, with the rest retrieved from reference TRBV29-1 and TRBJ1-2, is SAVISQKPSRDICQRGTSLTIQCQVDSQVTMMFWYRQQPGQSLTLIATANQGSEATYESGFVIDKFPISRPNLTFSTLTVSNMSPEDSSIYLCSVEGGDYGYTFGSGTRLTVV.

This clone was recorded once. The rearrangement links TRBV30 to TRBJ1-2; D gene ambiguous. The germline V gene has CDR1 GTSNPN and CDR2 SVGIG (reference sequence). This CDR3 is built from 11 residues. Trimming pared 8 bases from V and 7 bases from J, leaving 14 bases between. As DNA, the CDR3 is TGTGCCCACCGCCCTCCCTCTGGCTACACCTTC. Translation gives CAHRPPSGYTF.

The chain combines TRBV5-1 with TRBJ2-5; possibly TRBD2 for D (6 bases). The J call may be in error: the DNA end matches TRBJ2-7 better. This CDR3 region has 13 residues. Germline CDR1 reads SGHRS; CDR2 reads YFSETQ. This CDR3 reads CASSWRGKYEQYF. The CDR3 nucleotides read TGCGCCAGCAGTTGGAGGGGTAAATACGAGCAGTACTTC.

This chain links TRBV5-1 with TRBJ2-2; possible D gene TRBD2, 5 bases. V was shortened by 7 bases and J by 0 bases, with 10 bases between the two germline ends. Germline CDR1 and CDR2: SGHRS and YFSETQ. The CDR3 contains 14 residues. The CDR3 DNA sequence: TGCGCCAGCGGGGAGACCCCGAACACCGGGGAGCTGTTTTTT. It encodes CASGETPNTGELFF.

V and J are TRBV6-1 and TRBJ2-3, with 7 bases aligning to TRBD2. The CDR3 totals 14 residues. Germline V gene data show CDR1 as MNHNS and CDR2 as SASEGT. Germline trimming cut 8 bases from V and 1 base from J; bases unmatched to any gene: 6. The CDR3 coding sequence is TGTGCCAGCCTACTAGCGTTTGGCACAGATACGCAGTATTTT. Its translation is CASLLAFGTDTQYF.